This TCR beta chain was captured by sequencing in a study of control samples from healthy donors and cancer patients. A few counts support this clone. Method: immunoSEQ multiplex PCR; TCRdb's copy keeps in-frame clones and lacks some. The sample carries under 200,000 clones, around 92% recorded once. CDR1 MDHEN and CDR2 SYDVKM come from the germline V gene. Trimming pared 7 bases from V and 4 bases from J, leaving 16 bases between. The CDR3 loop spans 14 amino acids. This clonotype was sampled from a woman under 40 in good health. The V gene is TRBV28, the J gene TRBJ1-2; D is perhaps TRBD1 (6 bases). What was sequenced was blood. The CDR3 DNA reads as TGTGCCAGCACCCCCAGGGGCAGGGGCTATGGCTACACCTTC. Amino acids: CASTPRGRGYGYTF.